This TCR beta chain was profiled in a study of Ad26.COV2.S vaccination and SARS-CoV-2 variants. Study context: The donor was enrolled in the Ad26.COV2.S arm of the COV1001 trial. By the intramuscular route, Ad26.COV2.S was given once, or twice 56 days apart.

This table comes from immunoSEQ multiplex PCR, and its TCRdb copy is limited to in-frame clones, with some not included. The table records 300,000 to 350,000 clones, about nine tenths of them present only once. Details on this clone: Its specificity is not known.

This sample's treatment: roughly 18 received Ad26.COV2.S at low or high dose, single or two shots; about 5 received placebo; per-sample allocation not given. Day 63 after the first vaccine or placebo injection was the time point for sampling. An Ad26 vector expressing Wuhan-strain SARS-CoV-2 spike constituted the vaccine. The CDR3 loop spans 15 amino acids. The V and J ends lost 6 bases and 10 bases, in that order; junction bases with no gene match: 12. Germline CDR1 MRHNA, CDR2 SNTAGT. Findings and limits, study-wide: TCR breadth and depth analyses may have underestimated total T cell responses.

Sequenced here: peripheral blood, sampled in a trial of Ad26.COV2.S vaccine versus placebo. The rearrangement links TRBV6-4 to TRBJ1-6, with 7 bases identical to TRBD1. This clonotype was obtained from a person aged 18-60 years who received the Ad26.COV2.S COVID-19 vaccine or a placebo. CDR3: CASSSDRDGVSPLHF. For the CDR3, the DNA is TGTGCCAGCAGCTCAGACAGGGACGGGGTCTCACCCCTCCACTTT.